Below are 20 T cell receptor beta chains sequenced from a single sample in a study of shared clonotypes between healthy human individuals. Data came from immunoSEQ multiplex PCR; TCRdb stores just in-frame clones and leaves some out. The table includes roughly 2.4 million clones, around 95% detected once. The sample taken for sequencing was naive CD4+ T cells sorted from blood. Specified subset: CD45RA+ positively selected. These receptors were obtained from a young man in good health.

This chain uses TRBV5-6 with TRBJ1-5, with 9 bases matching TRBD1. The V gene end was trimmed by 5 bases and the J gene end by 3 bases; junction bases not matched to a gene: 6. The CDR3 is made up of 15 amino acids. Germline V CDR1 and CDR2: SGHDT, YYEEEE. CDR3 in DNA: TGTGCCAGCAGGTGGGGACAGGGAGACAATCAGCCCCAGCATTTT. Translated: CASRWGQGDNQPQHF.

This clone came up once. V and J are TRBV18 and TRBJ2-7; either TRBD1 or TRBD2 may fit D (5 bases each). CDR1 and CDR2 from the germline V gene are KGHSH and LQKENI. Trimming cost V 1 base and J 0 bases, with 13 bases left between them. The CDR3 has 16 residues. The CDR3 DNA reads as TGTGCCAGCTCACCACGAGGGACGGAAAGCTCCTACGAGCAGTACTTC. This sequence encodes CASSPRGTESSYEQYF.

As for this clone: The same CDR3 is also encoded by other DNA sequences in this sample. The rearrangement uses TRBV6-5 and TRBJ2-2, with 7 bases lining up with TRBD1. The CDR3 spans 14 residues. The J segment lost 2 bases and the V segment lost 6 bases, leaving 3 bases of the junction unmatched. Germline assignment: CDR1 MNHEY and CDR2 SVGAGI. The CDR3 nucleotides read TGTGCCAGCAGGGGGACAGCTAACACCGGGGAGCTGTTTTTT. Amino acids: CASRGTANTGELFF.

This chain joins TRBV4-3 and TRBJ2-1; 10 bases are a match to TRBD2. The V segment lost 3 bases and the J segment 3 bases; nucleotides outside the gene matches: 2. Germline V gene lookup returns CDR1 LGHNA and CDR2 YSLEER. The CDR3 loop spans 15 amino acids. The CDR3 sequence: CASSQSGRGYNEQFF. The CDR3 DNA sequence: TGCGCCAGCAGCCAGAGCGGGAGGGGCTACAATGAGCAGTTCTTC.

V is TRBV11-2 and J is TRBJ2-7; no clear D. Germline CDR1 is SGHAT and CDR2 is FQNNGV. Trimming took off 5 bases at V and 2 bases at J, with 16 bases between the two ends. The CDR3 is 15 amino acids. CDR3 region: CASSKGRAGPYEQYF. The CDR3 coding sequence is TGTGCCAGCAGCAAGGGTCGGGCAGGCCCCTACGAGCAGTACTTC.

This clone occurred a few times. Since no conserved phenylalanine or tryptophan closes the CDR3, a read error is the likely cause. The gene calls are TRBV10-3 and TRBJ1-5; a possible D gene is TRBD1 (6 bases). The CDR3 is 13 amino acids. CDR1 ENHRY and CDR2 SYGVKD come from the germline V gene. V gave up 11 bases and J gave up 5 bases, with 16 bases separating them. The chain's CDR3 is CASRGAAHQPQHS. CDR3 DNA sequence: TGTGCCTCACGGGGGGCGGCCCATCAGCCCCAGCATTCT.

This chain links TRBV21-1 with TRBJ1-5. TRBV21-1 is a listed pseudogene. CDR3 length: 16 amino acids. The CDR3 spells CASSAIRRTRNQPQHF. CDR3 in DNA: TGTGCCAGCAGCGCGATCCGAAGGACTAGAAATCAGCCCCAGCATTTT.

This clone was counted a single time. The V gene is TRBV27, the J gene TRBJ2-2, with D tentatively TRBD2 (5 bases). The CDR3 is made up of 15 amino acids. Germline V gene data show CDR1 as MNHEY and CDR2 as SMNVEV (reference sequence). Trimming cost V 8 bases and J 4 bases, with 17 bases left between them. CDR3 nucleotide sequence: TGTGCCAGCCGGGTGAGGGTTGGTATCACCGGGGAGCTGTTTTTT. Residues: CASRVRVGITGELFF.

About this clone itself: Other DNA sequences in the sample encode the same CDR3. The chain links TRBV5-1 to TRBJ2-3; TRBD1 or TRBD2 may be the D gene (6 bases each). The ends were cut back, 3 bases at V and 1 base at J, with 9 bases in the middle. The CDR3 has 14 residues. Germline values: CDR1 SGHRS, CDR2 YFSETQ. DNA of the CDR3: TGCGCCAGCAGCTCGGGGGCCGGCACAGATACGCAGTATTTT. Translated: CASSSGAGTDTQYF.

The V and J genes are TRBV28 and TRBJ2-5; TRBD1 matches 8 bases. J lost 2 bases, V lost 2 bases, and 7 bases had no gene match. This CDR3 spans 16 amino acids. Germline V lookup: CDR1 MDHEN, CDR2 SYDVKM. The CDR3 is CASSLGGTGNQETQYF. Here the CDR3 DNA reads TGTGCCAGCAGTTTAGGTGGGACAGGTAATCAAGAGACCCAGTACTTC.

The chain employs TRBV11-2 and TRBJ1-6; 7 bases fit TRBD1. V lost 5 bases, J lost 6 bases, and 10 bases stayed unmatched. The CDR3 totals 16 residues. Germline CDR1 is SGHAT and CDR2 is FQNNGV. In DNA form, the CDR3 reads TGTGCCAGCAGCCCAGACAGGGAGTTTATTAATTCACCCCTCCACTTT. It translates to CASSPDREFINSPLHF. Supplemented by reference TRBV11-2 and TRBJ1-6, the full variable domain reads EAGVAQSPRYKIIEKRQSVAFWCNPISGHATLYWYQQILGQGPKLLIQFQNNGVVDDSQLPKDRFSAERLKGVDSTLKIQPAKLEDSAVYLCASSPDREFINSPLHFGNGTRLTVT.

The rearrangement joins TRBV11-2 to TRBJ2-7, with 9 bases that match TRBD1. Germline V gene sequence: CDR1 SGHAT, CDR2 FQNNGV. The CDR3 covers 13 residues. Losses at the gene ends were 5 bases for V and 6 bases for J; bases not matched to a gene: 5. The CDR3 bases are TGTGCCAGCAGCGCCGGGACAGGGAGCGAGCAGTACTTC. Translated: CASSAGTGSEQYF. The full variable domain, with the rest looked up from reference TRBV11-2 and TRBJ2-7, is EAGVAQSPRYKIIEKRQSVAFWCNPISGHATLYWYQQILGQGPKLLIQFQNNGVVDDSQLPKDRFSAERLKGVDSTLKIQPAKLEDSAVYLCASSAGTGSEQYFGPGTRLTVT.

This clone showed up just once. The V and J genes are TRBV10-3 and TRBJ2-2, with 10 bases lining up with TRBD1. The CDR3 has 14 residues. The germline V gene has CDR1 ENHRY and CDR2 SYGVKD. J gave up 7 bases and V 6 bases, and 5 bases lay outside the gene matches. In nucleotides, the CDR3 is TGTGCCATCAGGACAGGGGGCGCAGGCGGGGAGCTGTTTTTT. Translation gives CAIRTGGAGGELFF.

Concerning this clone itself: The junction does not match germline at one end; this may be a read error. This chain links TRBV7-7 with TRBJ2-5, with D possibly being TRBD2 (6 bases). The V gene's germline CDR1 is SSHAT and CDR2 FNYEAQ (reference sequence). The CDR3 consists of 15 residues. Here the CDR3 reads CASSLEGLPTETQYF. In nucleotides, the CDR3 is TGTGCTAGCAGCTTAGAGGGACTCCCGACGGAGACCCAGTACTTC.

The rearrangement uses TRBV7-9 and TRBJ1-1; D ambiguous. Germline values: CDR1 SEHNR, CDR2 FQNEAQ (reference sequence). The CDR3 is made up of 14 amino acids. V gave up 4 bases and J gave up 1 base, with 10 bases separating them. The CDR3 here is CASSSSTRNTEAFF. In nucleotides, the CDR3 is TGTGCCAGCAGCTCCTCAACTAGGAACACTGAAGCTTTCTTT.

The genes are TRBV6-6 and TRBJ2-2; the match to TRBD2 covers 13 bases. V was clipped by 6 bases and J by 5 bases; unmatched bases: 3. This CDR3 comprises 15 residues. Per the germline V gene, CDR1 is MNHNY and CDR2 is SVGAGI (reference sequence). CDR3 loop: CASRTTSGGTGELFF. The CDR3 nucleotides are TGTGCCAGCAGGACGACTAGCGGGGGGACCGGGGAGCTGTTTTTT.

The chain links TRBV2 to TRBJ1-2; the D gene is possibly TRBD1 (5 bases). The CDR3 consists of 11 residues. V shed 7 bases and J shed 8 bases, with 11 bases lying between them. Looked up from germline, CDR1 is SNHLY and CDR2 is FYNNEI. The CDR3: CASTGQAGYTF. The CDR3 bases are TGTGCCAGCACAGGGCAAGCCGGCTACACCTTC.

The chain recombines TRBV30 with TRBJ2-2; no clear D. V lost 1 base to trimming and J lost 4 bases, with 22 bases between them. From germline, CDR1 is GTSNPN and CDR2 SVGIG (reference sequence). CDR3 size: 18 residues. CDR3 coding DNA: TGTGCCTGGAGTGGGTCTCTGGTCGGACCTATCCCCACCGGGGAGCTGTTTTTT. Amino acids: CAWSGSLVGPIPTGELFF.

This chain links TRBV28 with TRBJ1-4; D ambiguous. The CDR3 covers 17 residues. Trimming took 2 bases from V and 2 from J, leaving 15 bases between them. CDR1 and CDR2 from the germline V gene are MDHEN and SYDVKM. CDR3 coding DNA: TGTGCCAGCAGTTTAGCCGCCCTCGGCCGGACTAATGAAAAACTGTTTTTT. Its translation: CASSLAALGRTNEKLFF.

In regard to this clone: Other DNA variants within this sample encode the same CDR3. The chain joins TRBV6-5 to TRBJ2-2; D call uncertain. Germline V gene sequence: CDR1 MNHEY, CDR2 SVGAGI. Trimming removed 6 bases at V and 0 bases at J, with 8 bases between. This CDR3 contains 14 residues. In DNA form, the CDR3 reads TGTGCCAGCAGCATACAAGCGAACACCGGGGAGCTGTTTTTT. Translating gives CASSIQANTGELFF.